The following is a T cell receptor (beta chain) sequence with its context. Antigen specificity is unknown. This sample is drawn from a study of T cells in Graves' hyperthyroidism and ophthalmopathy. Study-wide findings and caveats: Clonotypes that were expanded in thyroid above 0.001 mostly appeared in blood too.

The CDR3 regions of TCR beta were amplified from RNA transcripts. Using the HTBI primer set, a first-round RT-PCR was run on the TCR CDR3. TCRdb re-derived calls from the multiplex PCR reads in MiXCR, one entry per CDR3 protein. The sample carries over 250,000 distinct CDR3 sequences, less than 30% recorded once. In making diagnoses, clinical symptoms, serum thyroxine and TRAb, thyroid ultrasound and orbital computed tomography were all used. CDR3 length: 12 residues. CDR1 MDHEN and CDR2 SYDVKM come from the germline V gene. Trimming pared 6 bases from V and 11 bases from J, leaving 17 bases between. The source material was blood. This sequence joins TRBV28 and TRBJ2-7, with unresolved D. This receptor was obtained from a man aged 35 to 55 with Graves' hyperthyroidism that later progressed to Graves' ophthalmopathy. The CDR3 region has the DNA TGTGCCAGCAGACTCGGCCAGAAAAAGGAGTACTTC. Translated: CASRLGQKKEYF.